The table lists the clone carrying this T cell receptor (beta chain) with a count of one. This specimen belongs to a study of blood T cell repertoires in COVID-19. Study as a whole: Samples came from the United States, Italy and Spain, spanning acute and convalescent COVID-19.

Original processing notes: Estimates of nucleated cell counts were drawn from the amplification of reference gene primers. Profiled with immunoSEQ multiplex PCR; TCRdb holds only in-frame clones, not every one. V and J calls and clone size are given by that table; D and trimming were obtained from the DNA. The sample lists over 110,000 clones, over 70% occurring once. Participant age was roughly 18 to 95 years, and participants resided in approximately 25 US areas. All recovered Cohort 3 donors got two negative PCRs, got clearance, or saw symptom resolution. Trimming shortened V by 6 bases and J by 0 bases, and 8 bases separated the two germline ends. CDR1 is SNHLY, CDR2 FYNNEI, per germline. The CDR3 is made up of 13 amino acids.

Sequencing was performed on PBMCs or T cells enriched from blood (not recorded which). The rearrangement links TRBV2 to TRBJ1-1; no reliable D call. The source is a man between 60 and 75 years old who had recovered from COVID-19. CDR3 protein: CASRGDVNTEAFF. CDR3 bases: TGTGCCAGCAGGGGAGACGTGAACACTGAAGCTTTCTTT.